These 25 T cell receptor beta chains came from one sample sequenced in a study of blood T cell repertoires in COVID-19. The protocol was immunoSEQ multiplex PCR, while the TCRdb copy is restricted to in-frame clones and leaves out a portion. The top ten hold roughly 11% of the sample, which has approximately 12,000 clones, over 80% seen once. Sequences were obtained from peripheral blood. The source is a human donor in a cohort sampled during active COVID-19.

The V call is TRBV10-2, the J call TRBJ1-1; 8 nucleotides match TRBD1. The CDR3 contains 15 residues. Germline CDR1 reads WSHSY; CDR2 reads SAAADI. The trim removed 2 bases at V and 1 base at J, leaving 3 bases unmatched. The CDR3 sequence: CASSEGQGWNTEAFF. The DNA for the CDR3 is TGCGCCAGCAGTGAGGGACAGGGATGGAACACTGAAGCTTTCTTT.

The CDR3 sequence is CASQGLAGSSTDTQYF. The CDR3 DNA sequence: TGTGCCAGCCAGGGACTAGCGGGTTCTAGCACAGATACGCAGTATTTT. V usage is TRBV28 and J usage is TRBJ2-3, with TRBD2 identical over 12 bases. The V and J ends lost 8 bases and 0 bases, in that order; junction bases with no gene match: 6. CDR1 and CDR2 (germline): MDHEN, SYDVKM. The CDR3 runs to 16 residues. Using reference TRBV28 and TRBJ2-3 for the parts outside the CDR3, the full variable domain is DVKVTQSSRYLVKRTGEKVFLECVQDMDHENMFWYRQDPGLGLRLIYFSYDVKMKEKGDIPEGYSVSREKKERFSLILESASTNQTSMYLCASQGLAGSSTDTQYFGPGTRLTVL.

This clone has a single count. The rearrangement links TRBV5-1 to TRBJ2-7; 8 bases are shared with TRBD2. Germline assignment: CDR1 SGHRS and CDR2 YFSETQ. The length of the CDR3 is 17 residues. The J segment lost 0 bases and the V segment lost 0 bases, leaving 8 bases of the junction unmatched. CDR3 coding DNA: TGCGCCAGCAGCTTGGACCTCGCGGGGGGTTTCTCCTACGAGCAGTACTTC. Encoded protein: CASSLDLAGGFSYEQYF.

The CDR3 loop is CASSLRTGSSYEQYF. For the CDR3, the DNA is TGTGCCAGCAGTCTCAGGACAGGGAGCTCCTACGAGCAGTACTTC. This chain uses TRBV6-5 with TRBJ2-7, with TRBD1 matching over 8 bases. This CDR3 region has 15 residues. V shed 5 bases, J shed 0 bases, and the junction held 6 bases outside the gene matches. Germline CDR1 and CDR2: MNHEY and SVGAGI.

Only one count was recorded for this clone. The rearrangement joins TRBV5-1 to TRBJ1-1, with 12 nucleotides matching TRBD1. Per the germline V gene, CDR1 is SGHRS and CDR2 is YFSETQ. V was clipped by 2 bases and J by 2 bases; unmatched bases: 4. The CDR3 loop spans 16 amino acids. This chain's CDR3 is CASSLGTGGSNTEAFF. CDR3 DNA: TGCGCCAGCAGCTTAGGGACAGGGGGCTCTAACACTGAAGCTTTCTTT.

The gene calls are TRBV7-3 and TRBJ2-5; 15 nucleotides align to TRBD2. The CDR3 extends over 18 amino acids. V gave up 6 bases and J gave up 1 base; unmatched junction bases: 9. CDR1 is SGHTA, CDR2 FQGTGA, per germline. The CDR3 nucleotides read TGTGCCAGCAGTCACGGACTAGCGGGGGGGGCTCCCCAAGAGACCCAGTACTTC. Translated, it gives CASSHGLAGGAPQETQYF.

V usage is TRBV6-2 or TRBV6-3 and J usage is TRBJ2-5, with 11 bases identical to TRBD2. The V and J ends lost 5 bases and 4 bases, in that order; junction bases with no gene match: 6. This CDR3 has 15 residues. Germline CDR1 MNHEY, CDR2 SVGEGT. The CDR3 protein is CASSTIAGGRETQYF. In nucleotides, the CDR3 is TGTGCCAGCAGTACTATAGCGGGGGGGCGAGAGACCCAGTACTTC.

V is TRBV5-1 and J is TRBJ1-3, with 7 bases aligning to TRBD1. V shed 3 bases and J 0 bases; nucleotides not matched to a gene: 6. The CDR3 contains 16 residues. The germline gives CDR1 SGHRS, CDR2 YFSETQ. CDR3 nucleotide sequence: TGCGCCAGCAGCTCTACCACAGGGGACTCTGGAAACACCATATATTTT. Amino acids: CASSSTTGDSGNTIYF.

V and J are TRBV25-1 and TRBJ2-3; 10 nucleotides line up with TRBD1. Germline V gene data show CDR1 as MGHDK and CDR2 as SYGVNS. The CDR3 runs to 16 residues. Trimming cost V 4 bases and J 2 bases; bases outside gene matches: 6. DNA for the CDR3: TGTGCCAGCAGTGTTCGACAGGGGGCCAACACAGATACGCAGTATTTT. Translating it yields CASSVRQGANTDTQYF. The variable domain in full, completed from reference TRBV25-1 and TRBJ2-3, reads EADIYQTPRYLVIGTGKKITLECSQTMGHDKMYWYQQDPGMELHLIHYSYGVNSTEKGDLSSESTVSRIRTEHFPLTLESARPSHTSQYLCASSVRQGANTDTQYFGPGTRLTVL.

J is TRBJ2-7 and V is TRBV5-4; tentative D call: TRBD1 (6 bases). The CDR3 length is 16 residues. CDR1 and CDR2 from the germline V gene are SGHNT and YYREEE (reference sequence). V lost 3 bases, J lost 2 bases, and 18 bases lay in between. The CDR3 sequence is CASSSSRGLRPYEQYF. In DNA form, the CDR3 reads TGTGCCAGCAGCTCCTCCAGGGGCCTTCGACCCTACGAGCAGTACTTC.

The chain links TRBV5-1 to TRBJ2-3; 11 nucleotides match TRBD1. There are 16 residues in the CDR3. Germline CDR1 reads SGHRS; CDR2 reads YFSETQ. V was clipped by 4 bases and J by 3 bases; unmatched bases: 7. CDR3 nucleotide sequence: TGCGCCAGCAGCCTCCGGGACAGGGGGAAGACAGATACGCAGTATTTT. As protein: CASSLRDRGKTDTQYF.

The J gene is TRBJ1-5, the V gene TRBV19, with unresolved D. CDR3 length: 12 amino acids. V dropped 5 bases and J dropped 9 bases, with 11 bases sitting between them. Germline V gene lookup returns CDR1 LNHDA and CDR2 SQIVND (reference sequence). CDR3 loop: CASSDTTTPQHF. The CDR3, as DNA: TGTGCCAGTAGTGACACCACGACGCCCCAGCATTTT.

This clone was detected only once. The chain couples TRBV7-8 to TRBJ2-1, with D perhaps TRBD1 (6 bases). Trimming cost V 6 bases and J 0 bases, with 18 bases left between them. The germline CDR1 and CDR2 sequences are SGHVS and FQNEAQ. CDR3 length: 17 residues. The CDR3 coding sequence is TGTGCCAGCAGTTCAGGGGTGGGCCGGAGCTCCTACAATGAGCAGTTCTTC. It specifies CASSSGVGRSSYNEQFF.

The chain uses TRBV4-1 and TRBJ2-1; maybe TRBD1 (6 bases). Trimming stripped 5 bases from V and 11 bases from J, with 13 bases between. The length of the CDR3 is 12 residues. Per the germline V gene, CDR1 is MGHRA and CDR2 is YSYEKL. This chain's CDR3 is CASSFDRSQQFF. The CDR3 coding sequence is TGCGCCAGCAGCTTCGACAGGTCCCAGCAGTTCTTC.

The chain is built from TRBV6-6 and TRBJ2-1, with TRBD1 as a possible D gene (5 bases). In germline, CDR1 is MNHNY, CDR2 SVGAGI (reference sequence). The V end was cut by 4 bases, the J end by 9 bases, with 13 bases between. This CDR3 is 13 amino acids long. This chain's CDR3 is CASSSFTGGEQFF. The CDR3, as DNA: TGTGCCAGCAGTTCGTTTACAGGTGGTGAGCAGTTCTTC.

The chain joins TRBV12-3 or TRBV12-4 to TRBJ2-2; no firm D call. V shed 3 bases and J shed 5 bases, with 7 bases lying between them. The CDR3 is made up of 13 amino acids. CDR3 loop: CASSFSDTGELFF. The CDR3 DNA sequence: TGTGCCAGCAGTTTTTCAGATACCGGGGAGCTGTTTTTT.

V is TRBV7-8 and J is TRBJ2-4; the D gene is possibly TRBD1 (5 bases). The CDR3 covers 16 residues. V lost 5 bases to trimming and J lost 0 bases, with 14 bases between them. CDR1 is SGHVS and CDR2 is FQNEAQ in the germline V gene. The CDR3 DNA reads TGTGCCAGCAGCCACCTTGGGGCGATAGCCAAAAACATTCAGTACTTC. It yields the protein CASSHLGAIAKNIQYF.

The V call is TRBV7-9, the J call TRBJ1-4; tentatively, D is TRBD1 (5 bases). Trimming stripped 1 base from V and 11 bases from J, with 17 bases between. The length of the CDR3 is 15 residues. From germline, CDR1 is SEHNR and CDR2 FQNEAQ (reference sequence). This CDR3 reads CASSLVSRELRKLFF. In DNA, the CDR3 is TGTGCCAGCAGCTTAGTTAGCAGGGAATTGAGGAAACTGTTTTTT.

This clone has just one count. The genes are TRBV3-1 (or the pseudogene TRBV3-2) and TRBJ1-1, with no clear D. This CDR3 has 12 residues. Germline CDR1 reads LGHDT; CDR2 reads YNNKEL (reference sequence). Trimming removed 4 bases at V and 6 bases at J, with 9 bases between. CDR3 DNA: TGTGCCAGCAGCCCCCTCCCCCCTGAAGCTTTCTTT. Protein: CASSPLPPEAFF.

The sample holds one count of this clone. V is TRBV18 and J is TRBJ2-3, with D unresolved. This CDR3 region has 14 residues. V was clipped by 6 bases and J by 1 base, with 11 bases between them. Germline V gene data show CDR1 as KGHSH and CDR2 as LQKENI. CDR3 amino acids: CASSPGQGTDTQYF. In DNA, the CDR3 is TGTGCCAGCTCTCCTGGGCAGGGCACAGATACGCAGTATTTT.

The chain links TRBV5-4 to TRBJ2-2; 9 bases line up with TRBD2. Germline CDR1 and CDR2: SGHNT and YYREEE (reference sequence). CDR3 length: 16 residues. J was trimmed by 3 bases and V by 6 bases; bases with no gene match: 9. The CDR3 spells CASKLAGGRDTGELFF. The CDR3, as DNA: TGTGCCAGCAAACTCGCGGGGGGGCGGGACACCGGGGAGCTGTTTTTT.

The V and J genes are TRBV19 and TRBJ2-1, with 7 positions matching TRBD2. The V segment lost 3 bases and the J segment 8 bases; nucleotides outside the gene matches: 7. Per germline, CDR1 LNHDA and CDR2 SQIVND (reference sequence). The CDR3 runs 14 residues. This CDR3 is CASSMRGGDDEQFF. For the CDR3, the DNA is TGTGCCAGTAGTATGAGGGGAGGGGACGATGAGCAGTTCTTC.

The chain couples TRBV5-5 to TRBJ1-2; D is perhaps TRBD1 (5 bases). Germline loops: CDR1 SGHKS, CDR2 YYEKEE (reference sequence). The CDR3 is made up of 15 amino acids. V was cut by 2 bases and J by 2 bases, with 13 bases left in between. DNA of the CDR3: TGTGCCAGCAGCTTTAATAGACAGAAAAACTATGGCTACACCTTC. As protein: CASSFNRQKNYGYTF. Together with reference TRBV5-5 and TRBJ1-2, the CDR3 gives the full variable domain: DAGVTQSPTHLIKTRGQQVTLRCSPISGHKSVSWYQQVLGQGPQFIFQYYEKEERGRGNFPDRFSARQFPNYSSELNVNALLLGDSALYLCASSFNRQKNYGYTFGSGTRLTVV.

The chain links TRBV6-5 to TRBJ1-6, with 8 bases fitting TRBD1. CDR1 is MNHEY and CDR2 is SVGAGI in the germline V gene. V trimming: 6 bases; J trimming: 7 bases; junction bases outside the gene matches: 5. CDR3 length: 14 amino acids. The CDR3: CASRDRAGNSPLHF. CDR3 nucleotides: TGTGCCAGCAGGGACAGGGCAGGGAATTCACCCCTCCACTTT.

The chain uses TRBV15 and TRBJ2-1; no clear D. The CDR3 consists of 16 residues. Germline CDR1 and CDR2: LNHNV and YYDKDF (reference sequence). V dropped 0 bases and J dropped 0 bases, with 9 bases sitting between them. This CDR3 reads CATSRDGVSSYNEQFF. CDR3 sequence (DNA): TGTGCCACCAGCAGAGATGGAGTTAGCTCCTACAATGAGCAGTTCTTC. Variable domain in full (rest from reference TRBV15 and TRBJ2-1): DAMVIQNPRYQVTQFGKPVTLSCSQTLNHNVMYWYQQKSSQAPKLLFHYYDKDFNNEADTPDNFQSRRPNTSFCFLDIRSPGLGDTAMYLCATSRDGVSSYNEQFFGPGTRLTVL.